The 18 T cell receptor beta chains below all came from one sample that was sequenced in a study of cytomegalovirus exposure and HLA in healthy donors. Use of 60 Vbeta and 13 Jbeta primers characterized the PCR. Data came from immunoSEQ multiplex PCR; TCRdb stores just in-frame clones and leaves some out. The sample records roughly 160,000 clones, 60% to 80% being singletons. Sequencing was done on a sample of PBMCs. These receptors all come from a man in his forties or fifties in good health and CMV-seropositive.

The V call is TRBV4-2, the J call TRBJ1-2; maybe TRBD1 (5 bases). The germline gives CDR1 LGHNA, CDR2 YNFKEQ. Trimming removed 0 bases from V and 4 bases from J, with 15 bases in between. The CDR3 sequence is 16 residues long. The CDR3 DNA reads TGTGCCAGCAGCCAAGAGAGTTCAGGGTATAGCTATGGCTACACCTTC. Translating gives CASSQESSGYSYGYTF.

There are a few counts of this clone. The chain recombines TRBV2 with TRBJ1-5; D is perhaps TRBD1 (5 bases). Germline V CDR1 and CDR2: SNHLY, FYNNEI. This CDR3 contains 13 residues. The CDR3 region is CARGLGSNQPQHF. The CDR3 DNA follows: TGTGCTAGGGGTCTCGGGAGCAATCAGCCCCAGCATTTT.

Here the CDR3 DNA reads TGTGCCTGGAGTGTGGGTTCCAGGGATGGCTACACCTTC. Its translation is CAWSVGSRDGYTF. The chain is built from TRBV30 and TRBJ1-2, with a weak D call TRBD1 (5 bases). This CDR3 comprises 13 residues. Germline loops: CDR1 GTSNPN, CDR2 SVGIG (reference sequence). V was shortened by 0 bases and J by 6 bases, with 11 bases between the two germline ends.

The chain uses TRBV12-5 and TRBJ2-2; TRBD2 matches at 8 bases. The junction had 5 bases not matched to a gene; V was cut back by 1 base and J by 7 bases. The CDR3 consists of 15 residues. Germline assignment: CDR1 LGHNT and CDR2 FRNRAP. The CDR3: CASGLGLAGGGELFF. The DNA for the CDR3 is TGTGCTAGTGGTTTGGGGCTAGCGGGCGGCGGGGAGCTGTTTTTT. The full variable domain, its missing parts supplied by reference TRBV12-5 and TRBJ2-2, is DARVTQTPRHKVTEMGQEVTMRCQPILGHNTVFWYRQTMMQGLELLAYFRNRAPLDDSGMPKDRFSAEMPDATLATLKIQPSEPRDSAVYFCASGLGLAGGGELFFGEGSRLTVL.

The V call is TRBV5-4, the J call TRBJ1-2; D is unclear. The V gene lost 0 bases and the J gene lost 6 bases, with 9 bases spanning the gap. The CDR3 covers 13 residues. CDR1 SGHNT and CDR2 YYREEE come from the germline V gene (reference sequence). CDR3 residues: CASSLGAGDGYTF. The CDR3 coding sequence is TGTGCCAGCAGCTTGGGGGCAGGTGATGGCTACACCTTC.

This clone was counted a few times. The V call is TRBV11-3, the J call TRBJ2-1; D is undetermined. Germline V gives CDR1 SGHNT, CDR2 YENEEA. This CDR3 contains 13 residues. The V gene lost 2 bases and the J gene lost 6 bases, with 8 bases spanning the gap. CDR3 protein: CASSLNSPNEQFF. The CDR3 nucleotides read TGTGCCAGCAGCTTAAACTCCCCCAATGAGCAGTTCTTC.

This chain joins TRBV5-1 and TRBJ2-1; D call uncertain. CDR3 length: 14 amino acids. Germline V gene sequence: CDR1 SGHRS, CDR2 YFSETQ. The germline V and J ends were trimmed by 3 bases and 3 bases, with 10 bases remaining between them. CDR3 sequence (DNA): TGCGCCAGCAGCTCCGACCTAGTCTACAATGAGCAGTTCTTC. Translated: CASSSDLVYNEQFF. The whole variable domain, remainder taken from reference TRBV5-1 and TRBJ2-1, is KAGVTQTPRYLIKTRGQQVTLSCSPISGHRSVSWYQQTPGQGLQFLFEYFSETQRNKGNFPGRFSGRQFSNSRSEMNVSTLELGDSALYLCASSSDLVYNEQFFGPGTRLTVL.

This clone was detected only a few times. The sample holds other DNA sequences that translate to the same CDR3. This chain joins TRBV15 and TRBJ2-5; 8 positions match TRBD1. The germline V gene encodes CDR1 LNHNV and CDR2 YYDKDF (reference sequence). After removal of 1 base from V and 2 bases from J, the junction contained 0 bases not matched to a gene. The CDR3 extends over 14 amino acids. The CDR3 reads CATSRGQGQETQYF. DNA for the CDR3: TGTGCCACCAGCAGAGGACAGGGGCAAGAGACCCAGTACTTC.

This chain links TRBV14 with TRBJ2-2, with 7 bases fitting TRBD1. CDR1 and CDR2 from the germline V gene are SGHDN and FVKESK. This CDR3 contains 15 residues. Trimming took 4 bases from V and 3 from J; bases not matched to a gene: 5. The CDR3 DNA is TGTGCCAGCAGCCTCACGACAGGGTACACCGGGGAGCTGTTTTTT. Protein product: CASSLTTGYTGELFF. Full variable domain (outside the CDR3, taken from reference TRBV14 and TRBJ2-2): EAGVTQFPSHSVIEKGQTVTLRCDPISGHDNLYWYRRVMGKEIKFLLHFVKESKQDESGMPNNRFLAERTGGTYSTLKVQPAELEDSGVYFCASSLTTGYTGELFFGEGSRLTVL.

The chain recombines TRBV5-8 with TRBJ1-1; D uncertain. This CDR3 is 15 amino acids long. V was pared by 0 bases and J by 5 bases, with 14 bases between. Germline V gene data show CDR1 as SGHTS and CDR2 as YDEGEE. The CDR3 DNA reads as TGTGCCAGCAGCTTGGGAGGGTACCGGAAGACTGAAGCTTTCTTT. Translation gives CASSLGGYRKTEAFF.

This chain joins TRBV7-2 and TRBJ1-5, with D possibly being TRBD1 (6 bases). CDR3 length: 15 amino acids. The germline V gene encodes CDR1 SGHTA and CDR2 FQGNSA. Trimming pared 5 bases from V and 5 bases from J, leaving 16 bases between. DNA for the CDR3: TGTGCCAGCAGCCTCGCTGGGGGGGCCTATCAGCCCCAGCATTTT. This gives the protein CASSLAGGAYQPQHF.

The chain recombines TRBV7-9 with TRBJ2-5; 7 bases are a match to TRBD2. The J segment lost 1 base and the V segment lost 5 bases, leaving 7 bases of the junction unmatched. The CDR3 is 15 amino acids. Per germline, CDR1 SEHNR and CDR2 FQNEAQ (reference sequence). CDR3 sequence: CASSAGEATQETQYF. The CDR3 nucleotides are TGTGCCAGCAGCGCGGGGGAGGCGACCCAAGAGACCCAGTACTTC.

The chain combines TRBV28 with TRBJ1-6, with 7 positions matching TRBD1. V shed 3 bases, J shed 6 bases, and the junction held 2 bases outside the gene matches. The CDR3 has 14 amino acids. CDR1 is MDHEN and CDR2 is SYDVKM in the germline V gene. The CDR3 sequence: CASSFRDSNSPLHF. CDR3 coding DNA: TGTGCCAGCAGTTTCCGGGACAGTAATTCACCCCTCCACTTT. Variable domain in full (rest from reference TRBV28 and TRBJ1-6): DVKVTQSSRYLVKRTGEKVFLECVQDMDHENMFWYRQDPGLGLRLIYFSYDVKMKEKGDIPEGYSVSREKKERFSLILESASTNQTSMYLCASSFRDSNSPLHFGNGTRLTVT.

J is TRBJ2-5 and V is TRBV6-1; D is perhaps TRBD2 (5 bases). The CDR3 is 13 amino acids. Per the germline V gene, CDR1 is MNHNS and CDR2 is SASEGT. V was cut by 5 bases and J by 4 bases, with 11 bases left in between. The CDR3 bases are TGTGCCAGCAGTCCGGGGTCTCGAGAGACCCAGTACTTC. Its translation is CASSPGSRETQYF.

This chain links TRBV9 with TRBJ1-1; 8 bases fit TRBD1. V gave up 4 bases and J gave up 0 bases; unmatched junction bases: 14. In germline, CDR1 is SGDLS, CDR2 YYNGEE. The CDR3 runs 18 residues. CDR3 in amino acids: CASSSRDRIRIMNTEAFF. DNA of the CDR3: TGTGCCAGCAGCTCCCGGGACAGGATACGTATCATGAACACTGAAGCTTTCTTT.

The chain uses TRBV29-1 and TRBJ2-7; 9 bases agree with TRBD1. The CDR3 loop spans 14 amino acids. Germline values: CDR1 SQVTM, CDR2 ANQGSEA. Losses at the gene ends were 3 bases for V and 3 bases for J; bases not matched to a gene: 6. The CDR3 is CSVEAGQGLYEQYF. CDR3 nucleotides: TGCAGCGTTGAGGCGGGACAGGGACTCTACGAGCAGTACTTC.

CDR3 DNA: TGCGCCAGCAGCTTGACTGGCAGGGGGCGATCAACTAATGAAAAACTGTTTTTT. Amino acids: CASSLTGRGRSTNEKLFF. The rearrangement joins TRBV5-1 to TRBJ1-4, with 8 bases identical to TRBD1. The CDR3 has 18 residues. CDR1 and CDR2 from the germline V gene are SGHRS and YFSETQ. V dropped 1 base and J dropped 0; count of bases not matched to a gene: 8.

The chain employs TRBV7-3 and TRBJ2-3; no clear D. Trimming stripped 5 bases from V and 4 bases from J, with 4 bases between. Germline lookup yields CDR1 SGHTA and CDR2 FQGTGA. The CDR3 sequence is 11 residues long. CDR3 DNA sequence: TGTGCCAGCAGCGGAGCAGATACGCAGTATTTT. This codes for CASSGADTQYF. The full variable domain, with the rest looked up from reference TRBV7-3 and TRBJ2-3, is GAGVSQTPSNKVTEKGKYVELRCDPISGHTALYWYRQSLGQGPEFLIYFQGTGAADDSGLPNDRFFAVRPEGSVSTLKIQRTERGDSAVYLCASSGADTQYFGPGTRLTVL.